These 29 T cell receptor beta chains share one sample of origin, sequenced in a study of cytomegalovirus exposure and HLA in healthy donors. PCR involved 60 Vbeta and 13 Jbeta primers. Here immunoSEQ multiplex PCR was the method, and the copy in TCRdb shows in-frame clones only, minus some. The sample lists approximately 160,000 clones, 75% to 90% seen once, with around 4.1% in the top ten. Sequencing used PBMCs. The receptors originated from a man in his fifties or sixties in good health and CMV-seropositive.

This clone was observed once. The chain uses TRBV4-1 and TRBJ2-5; 7 bases fit TRBD1. V shed 3 bases and J 7 bases; nucleotides not matched to a gene: 8. CDR3 size: 14 residues. Per the germline V gene, CDR1 is MGHRA and CDR2 is YSYEKL. The CDR3 sequence: CASSHLTGTGTQYF. The DNA for the CDR3 is TGCGCCAGCAGCCACCTGACAGGGACCGGGACCCAGTACTTC.

The rearrangement uses TRBV18 and TRBJ2-7, with D maybe TRBD1 (6 bases). This CDR3 is built from 13 residues. V was pared by 4 bases and J by 2 bases, with 9 bases between. Germline values: CDR1 KGHSH, CDR2 LQKENI. DNA for the CDR3: TGTGCCAGCTCACAGGGGGATACCTACGAGCAGTACTTC. It specifies CASSQGDTYEQYF.

The chain has TRBV10-3 and TRBJ2-4; possibly TRBD2 for D (6 bases). Between the trimmed V and J ends, which lost 3 bases and 5 bases, there was a span of 11 bases. This CDR3 contains 14 residues. Germline V gives CDR1 ENHRY, CDR2 SYGVKD. The CDR3 DNA follows: TGTGCCATCAGTGATATTCCTAGCGAAAACATTCAGTACTTC. Encoded protein: CAISDIPSENIQYF.

V usage is TRBV6-5 and J usage is TRBJ1-6; D unresolved. Trimming left V 0 bases short and J 3 bases short, with 6 bases between. The CDR3 has 15 amino acids. CDR1 and CDR2 (germline): MNHEY, SVGAGI. CDR3 protein: CASSYSGSYNSPLHF. The CDR3 DNA reads as TGTGCCAGCAGTTACTCGGGCAGCTATAATTCACCCCTCCACTTT.

This clone appeared once. This rearrangement joins TRBV7-9 to TRBJ1-6; tentative D call: TRBD1 (5 bases). The V end was cut by 0 bases, the J end by 6 bases, with 12 bases between. CDR1 is SEHNR and CDR2 is FQNEAQ in the germline V gene (reference sequence). This CDR3 comprises 16 residues. The CDR3 protein is CASSLAQGSGNSPLHF. The CDR3 DNA reads TGTGCCAGCAGCTTAGCGCAGGGATCCGGTAATTCACCCCTCCACTTT.

The J gene is TRBJ1-6, the V gene TRBV9; weak D call: TRBD1 (6 bases). V lost 3 bases and J lost 6, with 13 bases in between. The length of the CDR3 is 15 residues. The V gene's germline CDR1 is SGDLS and CDR2 YYNGEE. The CDR3 nucleotides read TGTGCCAGCAGCGGACACCGGGACACTAATTCACCCCTCCACTTT. It is translated as CASSGHRDTNSPLHF.

The V call is TRBV4-1, the J call TRBJ2-1; TRBD2 matches at 8 bases. Losses at the gene ends were 0 bases for V and 4 bases for J; bases not matched to a gene: 5. Germline V lookup: CDR1 MGHRA, CDR2 YSYEKL. The CDR3 runs 16 residues. The chain's CDR3 is CASSQDQSGGYNEQFF. For the CDR3, the DNA is TGCGCCAGCAGCCAAGATCAGTCGGGGGGGTACAATGAGCAGTTCTTC.

This clone was counted only a few times. The genes are TRBV4-1 and TRBJ2-2, with D maybe TRBD1 (6 bases). This CDR3 is 12 amino acids long. V dropped 5 bases and J dropped 7 bases, with 8 bases sitting between them. CDR1 is MGHRA and CDR2 is YSYEKL in the germline V gene. DNA for the CDR3: TGCGCCAGCAGCTGGGGGCACGGGGAGCTGTTTTTT. As protein: CASSWGHGELFF.

Concerning this clone: Distinct nucleotide sequences in the sample also encode this CDR3. J is TRBJ1-4 and V is TRBV9; 7 bases align to TRBD1. CDR3 length: 14 amino acids. J lost 8 bases, V lost 3 bases, and 7 bases had no gene match. The V gene's germline CDR1 is SGDLS and CDR2 YYNGEE. CDR3 residues: CASSDRDSGEKLFF. The CDR3 coding sequence is TGTGCCAGCAGCGACCGGGACAGTGGAGAAAAACTGTTTTTT.

The chain has TRBV7-2 and TRBJ2-7; D gene unclear. This CDR3 has 16 residues. V lost 6 bases and J 3 bases, leaving 21 bases between the germline ends. Germline loops: CDR1 SGHTA, CDR2 FQGNSA. The CDR3 protein is CASSPDILLTIYEQYF. Written as DNA, the CDR3 is TGTGCCAGCAGTCCAGATATACTTCTCACTATCTACGAGCAGTACTTC.

The rearrangement links TRBV7-9 to TRBJ2-5, with D maybe TRBD1 (5 bases). The CDR3 runs to 15 residues. V gave up 2 bases and J gave up 4 bases, with 14 bases separating them. Looked up from germline, CDR1 is SEHNR and CDR2 is FQNEAQ (reference sequence). The CDR3 nucleotides read TGTGCCAGCAGCTTATATCGTCAGGGTGTAGAGACCCAGTACTTC. This encodes CASSLYRQGVETQYF.

The CDR3, as DNA: TGTGCCAGCAGTTTATGGACAGCCAGCCCCTACGAGCAGTACTTC. Encoded protein: CASSLWTASPYEQYF. The chain uses TRBV28 and TRBJ2-7; D is possibly TRBD1 (5 bases). The CDR3 consists of 15 residues. Germline values: CDR1 MDHEN, CDR2 SYDVKM. V was clipped by 0 bases and J by 2 bases, with 11 bases between them.

The chain has TRBV28 and TRBJ2-1, with D maybe TRBD2 (6 bases). Germline V gene sequence: CDR1 MDHEN, CDR2 SYDVKM. This CDR3 has 16 amino acids. Trimming stripped 6 bases from V and 0 bases from J, with 15 bases between. The CDR3 region is CASSHGTPSSYNEQFF. For the CDR3, the DNA is TGTGCCAGCAGCCACGGGACTCCAAGCTCCTACAATGAGCAGTTCTTC.

V is TRBV9 and J is TRBJ2-2, with D unclear. Trimming stripped 2 bases from V and 1 base from J, with 9 bases between. CDR1 is SGDLS and CDR2 is YYNGEE in the germline V gene. CDR3 length: 15 amino acids. In DNA, the CDR3 is TGTGCCAGCAGCGTCACTCCTCAGAACACCGGGGAGCTGTTTTTT. Its translation: CASSVTPQNTGELFF.

The chain joins TRBV7-8 to TRBJ1-2, with TRBD1 identical over 7 bases. The CDR3 totals 14 residues. V lost 5 bases, J lost 2 bases, and 5 bases stayed unmatched. CDR1 and CDR2 from the germline V gene are SGHVS and FQNEAQ. The CDR3 protein is CASSLGQANYGYTF. The CDR3 DNA follows: TGTGCCAGCAGCCTTGGACAGGCAAACTATGGCTACACCTTC.

The chain links TRBV2 to TRBJ1-2, with 11 positions matching TRBD1. V gave up 7 bases and J gave up 6 bases; unmatched junction bases: 7. This CDR3 region has 14 residues. Germline V CDR1 and CDR2: SNHLY, FYNNEI. CDR3 bases: TGTGCCAGCAAGCTGAGGACAGGGGGCCATGGCTACACCTTC. It translates to CASKLRTGGHGYTF.

This chain links TRBV5-1 with TRBJ2-7; D is ambiguous. Trimming cost V 0 bases and J 0 bases, with 7 bases left between them. The germline gives CDR1 SGHRS, CDR2 YFSETQ. The CDR3 extends over 14 amino acids. CDR3 residues: CASSLEQFSYEQYF. As DNA, the CDR3 is TGCGCCAGCAGCTTGGAACAGTTCTCCTACGAGCAGTACTTC. The whole variable domain, remainder taken from reference TRBV5-1 and TRBJ2-7, is KAGVTQTPRYLIKTRGQQVTLSCSPISGHRSVSWYQQTPGQGLQFLFEYFSETQRNKGNFPGRFSGRQFSNSRSEMNVSTLELGDSALYLCASSLEQFSYEQYFGPGTRLTVT.

The chain is built from TRBV18 and TRBJ2-3; tentatively, D is TRBD2 (5 bases). The length of the CDR3 is 14 residues. The V gene lost 5 bases and the J gene lost 4 bases, with 13 bases spanning the gap. Germline CDR1 and CDR2: KGHSH and LQKENI. The chain's CDR3 is CASSDEAGADTQYF. As DNA, the CDR3 is TGTGCCAGCTCAGATGAGGCGGGCGCAGATACGCAGTATTTT.

V gene TRBV27 combines with J gene TRBJ2-5; 10 bases align to TRBD2. Germline CDR1 and CDR2: MNHEY and SMNVEV (reference sequence). CDR3 length equals 14 residues. V lost 6 bases, J lost 5 bases, and 6 bases stayed unmatched. In DNA, the CDR3 is TGTGCCAGCAGGGAACTAGCGGGAAGGGAGACCCAGTACTTC. As protein: CASRELAGRETQYF.

The chain carries TRBV5-6 and TRBJ1-5; possibly TRBD1 for D (6 bases). Germline V gene data show CDR1 as SGHDT and CDR2 as YYEEEE. The V end lost 2 bases, the J end lost 0 bases, and 12 bases lay between the germline ends. The CDR3 is 16 amino acids. CDR3 loop: CASSFSGGSSNQPQHF. DNA of the CDR3: TGTGCCAGCAGCTTCTCGGGGGGCAGTAGCAATCAGCCCCAGCATTTT.

The chain joins TRBV2 to TRBJ2-5; 11 nucleotides align to TRBD1. Gene TRBJ2-7 matches the end of the DNA better, so the J call may be wrong. The CDR3 totals 13 residues. The V gene's germline CDR1 is SNHLY and CDR2 FYNNEI. The CDR3, as DNA: TGTGCCGGAGGACAGGGGGCCTCCTACGAGCAGTACTTC. This encodes CAGGQGASYEQYF.

This rearrangement joins TRBV11-3 to TRBJ2-5; TRBD1 matches 9 bases. Germline values: CDR1 SGHNT, CDR2 YENEEA. The CDR3 consists of 15 residues. With V trimmed by 1 base and J by 7 bases, 7 bases remained unmatched. In DNA, the CDR3 is TGTGCCAGCAGCTTAGGGGGGACGGACAGGGGGACCCAGTACTTC. The encoded protein is CASSLGGTDRGTQYF.

V is TRBV5-6 and J is TRBJ2-2, with TRBD2 as a possible D gene (5 bases). The germline CDR1 and CDR2 sequences are SGHDT and YYEEEE. The CDR3 sequence is 14 residues long. Deletions cut 4 bases from V and 0 bases from J, with 7 bases between. CDR3 nucleotides: TGTGCCAGCAGCGCCGGGACGAACACCGGGGAGCTGTTTTTT. Encoded protein: CASSAGTNTGELFF.

The chain combines TRBV27 with TRBJ2-7, with no clear D. The ends were cut back, 5 bases at V and 2 bases at J, with 16 bases in the middle. Germline CDR1 and CDR2: MNHEY and SMNVEV (reference sequence). The CDR3 is made up of 15 amino acids. CDR3 sequence reads: CASSLQQVGTYEQYF. The CDR3 coding sequence is TGTGCCAGCAGTCTCCAGCAGGTAGGAACCTACGAGCAGTACTTC.

This rearrangement joins TRBV6-1 to TRBJ2-1; TRBD1 might be the D (5 bases). Trimming took off 6 bases at V and 12 bases at J, with 15 bases between the two ends. The germline V gene has CDR1 MNHNS and CDR2 SASEGT. The CDR3 has 12 amino acids. The CDR3 sequence: CASRADSGAQFF. DNA of the CDR3: TGTGCCAGCAGAGCAGACAGTGGTGCGCAGTTCTTC.

The V and J genes are TRBV7-2 and TRBJ1-6; TRBD1 matches at 10 bases. V lost 6 bases and J lost 10; bases outside the gene matches: 6. Germline CDR1 SGHTA, CDR2 FQGNSA. The CDR3 loop spans 14 amino acids. This chain's CDR3 is CASSPRDRGSPLHF. CDR3 bases: TGTGCCAGCAGTCCCCGGGACAGGGGCTCACCCCTCCACTTT.

The rearrangement links TRBV9 to TRBJ1-5, with D possibly matching TRBD1 (6 bases). Germline V gene sequence: CDR1 SGDLS, CDR2 YYNGEE. V lost 0 bases and J lost 2, with 9 bases in between. This CDR3 has 15 amino acids. For the CDR3, the DNA is TGTGCCAGCAGCGTAGGTTCAGGGGGCAATCAGCCCCAGCATTTT. This translates into CASSVGSGGNQPQHF.

The V call is TRBV6-5, the J call TRBJ1-2; no clear D. V was shortened by 5 bases and J by 2 bases, with 9 bases between the two germline ends. This CDR3 has 13 amino acids. In germline, CDR1 is MNHEY, CDR2 SVGAGI. This chain's CDR3 is CASSDNMNYGYTF. The CDR3 coding sequence is TGTGCCAGCAGTGACAACATGAACTATGGCTACACCTTC.

This chain connects TRBV5-6 to TRBJ1-3; D uncertain. The V end lost 0 bases, the J end lost 1 base, and 5 bases lay between the germline ends. CDR1 and CDR2 from the germline V gene are SGHDT and YYEEEE. CDR3 length equals 14 residues. This chain's CDR3 is CASSLGRSGNTIYF. The CDR3, as DNA: TGTGCCAGCAGCTTGGGCAGATCTGGAAACACCATATATTTT. Variable domain in full (rest from reference TRBV5-6 and TRBJ1-3): DAGVTQSPTHLIKTRGQQVTLRCSPKSGHDTVSWYQQALGQGPQFIFQYYEEEERQRGNFPDRFSGHQFPNYSSELNVNALLLGDSALYLCASSLGRSGNTIYFGEGSWLTVV.